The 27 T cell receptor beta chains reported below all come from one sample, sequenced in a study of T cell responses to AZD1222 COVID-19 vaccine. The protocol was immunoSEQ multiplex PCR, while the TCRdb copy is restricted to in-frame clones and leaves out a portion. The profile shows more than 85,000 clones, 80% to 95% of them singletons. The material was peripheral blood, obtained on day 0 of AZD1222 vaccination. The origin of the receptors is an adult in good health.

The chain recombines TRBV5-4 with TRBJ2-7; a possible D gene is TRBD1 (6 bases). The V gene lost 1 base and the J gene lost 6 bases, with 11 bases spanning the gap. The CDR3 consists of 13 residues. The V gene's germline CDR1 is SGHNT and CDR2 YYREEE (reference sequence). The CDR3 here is CASSLRDKSEQYF. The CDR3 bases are TGTGCCAGCAGCTTGAGGGACAAATCCGAGCAGTACTTC. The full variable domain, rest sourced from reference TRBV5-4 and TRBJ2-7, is ETGVTQSPTHLIKTRGQQVTLRCSSQSGHNTVSWYQQALGQGPQFIFQYYREEENGRGNFPPRFSGLQFPNYSSELNVNALELDDSALYLCASSLRDKSEQYFGPGTRLTVT.

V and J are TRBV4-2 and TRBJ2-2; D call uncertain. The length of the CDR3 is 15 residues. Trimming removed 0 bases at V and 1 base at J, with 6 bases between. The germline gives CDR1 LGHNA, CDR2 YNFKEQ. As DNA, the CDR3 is TGTGCCAGCAGCCAAGATTTGCAGAACACCGGGGAGCTGTTTTTT. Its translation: CASSQDLQNTGELFF.

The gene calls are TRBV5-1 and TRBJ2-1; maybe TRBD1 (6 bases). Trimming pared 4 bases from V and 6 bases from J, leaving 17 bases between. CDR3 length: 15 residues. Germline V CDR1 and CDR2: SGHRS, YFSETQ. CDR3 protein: CASSVGQSPGNEQFF. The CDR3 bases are TGCGCCAGCAGCGTCGGACAGTCCCCTGGCAATGAGCAGTTCTTC.

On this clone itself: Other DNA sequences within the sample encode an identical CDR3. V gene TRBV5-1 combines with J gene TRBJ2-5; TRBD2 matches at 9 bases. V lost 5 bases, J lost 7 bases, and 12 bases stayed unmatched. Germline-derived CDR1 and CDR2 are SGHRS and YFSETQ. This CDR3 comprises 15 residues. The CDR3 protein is CASSLSSGGSATQYF. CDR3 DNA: TGCGCCAGCAGTTTGTCCAGCGGGGGGTCGGCGACCCAGTACTTC.

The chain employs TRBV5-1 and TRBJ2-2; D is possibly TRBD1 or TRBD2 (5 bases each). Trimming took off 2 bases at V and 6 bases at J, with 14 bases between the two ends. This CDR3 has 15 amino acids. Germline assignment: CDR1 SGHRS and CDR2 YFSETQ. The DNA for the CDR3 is TGCGCCAGCAGCTTCGGGACCACCAAGGCCGGGGAGCTGTTTTTT. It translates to CASSFGTTKAGELFF.

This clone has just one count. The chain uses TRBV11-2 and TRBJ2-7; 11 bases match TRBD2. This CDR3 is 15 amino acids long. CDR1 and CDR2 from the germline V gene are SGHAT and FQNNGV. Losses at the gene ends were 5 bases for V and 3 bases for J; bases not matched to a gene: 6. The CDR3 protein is CASSRGLAGGYEQYF. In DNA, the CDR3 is TGTGCCAGCAGCCGAGGGCTAGCGGGGGGCTACGAGCAGTACTTC.

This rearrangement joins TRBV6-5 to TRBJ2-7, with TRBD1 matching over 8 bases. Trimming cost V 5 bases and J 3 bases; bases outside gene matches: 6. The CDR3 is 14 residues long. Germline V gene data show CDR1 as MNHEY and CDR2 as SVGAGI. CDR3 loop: CASSQTGQGYEQYF. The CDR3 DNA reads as TGTGCCAGCAGTCAAACCGGACAGGGCTACGAGCAGTACTTC.

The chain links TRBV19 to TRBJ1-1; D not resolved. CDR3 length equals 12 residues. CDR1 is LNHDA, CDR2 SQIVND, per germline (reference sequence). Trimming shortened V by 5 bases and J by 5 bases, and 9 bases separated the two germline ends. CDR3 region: CASSLGVTEAFF. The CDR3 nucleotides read TGTGCCAGTAGTTTAGGCGTGACTGAAGCTTTCTTT.

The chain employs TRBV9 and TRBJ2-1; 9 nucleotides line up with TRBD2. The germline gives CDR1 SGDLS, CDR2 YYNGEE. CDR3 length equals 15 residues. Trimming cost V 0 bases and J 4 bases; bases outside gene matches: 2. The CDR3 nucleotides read TGTGCCAGCAGCGTAGTCGCGGGGGGGTACAATGAGCAGTTCTTC. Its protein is CASSVVAGGYNEQFF.

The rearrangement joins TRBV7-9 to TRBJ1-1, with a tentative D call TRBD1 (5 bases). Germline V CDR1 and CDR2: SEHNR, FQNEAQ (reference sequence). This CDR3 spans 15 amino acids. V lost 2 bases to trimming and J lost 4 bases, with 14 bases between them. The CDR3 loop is CASSLIGGKGTEAFF. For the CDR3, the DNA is TGTGCCAGCAGCTTAATTGGGGGTAAGGGCACTGAAGCTTTCTTT. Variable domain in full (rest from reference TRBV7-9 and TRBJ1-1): DTGVSQNPRHKITKRGQNVTFRCDPISEHNRLYWYRQTLGQGPEFLTYFQNEAQLEKSRLLSDRFSAERPKGSFSTLEIQRTEQGDSAMYLCASSLIGGKGTEAFFGQGTRLTVV.

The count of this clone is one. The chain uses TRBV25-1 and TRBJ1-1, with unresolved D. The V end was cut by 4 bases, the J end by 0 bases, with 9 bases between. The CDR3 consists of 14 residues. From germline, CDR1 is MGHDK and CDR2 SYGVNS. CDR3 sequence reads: CASSAPGVNTEAFF. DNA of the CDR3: TGTGCCAGCAGTGCCCCCGGGGTGAACACTGAAGCTTTCTTT. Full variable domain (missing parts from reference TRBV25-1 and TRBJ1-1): EADIYQTPRYLVIGTGKKITLECSQTMGHDKMYWYQQDPGMELHLIHYSYGVNSTEKGDLSSESTVSRIRTEHFPLTLESARPSHTSQYLCASSAPGVNTEAFFGQGTRLTVV.

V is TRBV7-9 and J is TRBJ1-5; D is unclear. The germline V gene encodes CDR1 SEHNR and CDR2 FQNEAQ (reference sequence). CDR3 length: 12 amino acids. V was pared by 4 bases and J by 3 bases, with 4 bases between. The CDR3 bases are TGTGCCAGCAGCTCGAACAATCAGCCCCAGCATTTT. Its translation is CASSSNNQPQHF.

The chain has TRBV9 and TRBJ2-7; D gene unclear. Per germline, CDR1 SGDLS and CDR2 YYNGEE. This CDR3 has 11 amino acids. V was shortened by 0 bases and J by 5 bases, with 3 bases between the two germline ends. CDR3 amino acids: CASSVGDEQYF. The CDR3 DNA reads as TGTGCCAGCAGCGTAGGTGACGAGCAGTACTTC.

The CDR3 coding sequence is TGTGCCAGCAGCTTCGGGACAGCAAATGAAAAACTGTTTTTT. Translation gives CASSFGTANEKLFF. This rearrangement joins TRBV13 to TRBJ1-4; 7 bases agree with TRBD1. The germline V gene has CDR1 PRHDT and CDR2 FYEKMQ (reference sequence). The junction had 3 bases not matched to a gene; V was cut back by 3 bases and J by 5 bases. This CDR3 has 14 amino acids.

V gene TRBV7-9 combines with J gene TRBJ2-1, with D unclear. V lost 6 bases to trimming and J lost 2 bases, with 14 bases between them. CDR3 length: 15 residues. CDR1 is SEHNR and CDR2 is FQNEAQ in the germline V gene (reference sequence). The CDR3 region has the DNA TGTGCCAGCAGGGAGACACTACGCCCCTACAATGAGCAGTTCTTC. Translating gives CASRETLRPYNEQFF.

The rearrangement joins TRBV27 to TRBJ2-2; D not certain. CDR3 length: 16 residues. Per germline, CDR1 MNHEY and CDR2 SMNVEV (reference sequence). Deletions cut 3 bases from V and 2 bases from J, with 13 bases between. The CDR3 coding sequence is TGTGCCAGCAGTTTGGGTTTGGGTCTTAACACCGGGGAGCTGTTTTTT. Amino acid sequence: CASSLGLGLNTGELFF.

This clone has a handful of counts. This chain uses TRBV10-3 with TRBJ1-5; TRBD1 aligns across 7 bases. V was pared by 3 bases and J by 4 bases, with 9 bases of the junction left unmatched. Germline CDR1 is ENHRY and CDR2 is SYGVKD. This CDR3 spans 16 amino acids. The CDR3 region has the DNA TGTGCCATCAGTGATAGCCGGGGACAGAGGAATCAGCCCCAGCATTTT. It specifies CAISDSRGQRNQPQHF.

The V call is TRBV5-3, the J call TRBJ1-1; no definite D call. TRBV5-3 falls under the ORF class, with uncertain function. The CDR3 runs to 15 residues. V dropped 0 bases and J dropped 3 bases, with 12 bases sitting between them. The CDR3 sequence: CARSLGEPLYTEAFF. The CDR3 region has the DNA TGTGCCAGAAGCTTGGGGGAGCCCCTCTACACTGAAGCTTTCTTT.

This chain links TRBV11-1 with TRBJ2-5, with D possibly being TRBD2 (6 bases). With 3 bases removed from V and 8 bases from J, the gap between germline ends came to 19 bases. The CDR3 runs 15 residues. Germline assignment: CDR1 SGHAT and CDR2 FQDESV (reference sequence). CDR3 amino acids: CASSLTSTSGQTQYF. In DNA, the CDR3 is TGTGCCAGCAGCTTGACTAGTACCTCCGGGCAAACCCAGTACTTC. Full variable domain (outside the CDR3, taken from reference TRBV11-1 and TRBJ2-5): EAEVAQSPRYKITEKSQAVAFWCDPISGHATLYWYRQILGQGPELLVQFQDESVVDDSQLPKDRFSAERLKGVDSTLKIQPAELGDSAMYLCASSLTSTSGQTQYFGPGTRLLVL.

As DNA, the CDR3 is TGTGCCAGCAGTTACGGACAGGGAAGTTATCAGCCCCAGCATTTT. Residues: CASSYGQGSYQPQHF. This chain uses TRBV27 with TRBJ1-5; TRBD1 matches at 8 bases. With 4 bases clipped from V and 5 bases from J, the junction kept 7 bases outside the gene matches. Germline-derived CDR1 and CDR2 are MNHEY and SMNVEV (reference sequence). The CDR3 sequence is 15 residues long.

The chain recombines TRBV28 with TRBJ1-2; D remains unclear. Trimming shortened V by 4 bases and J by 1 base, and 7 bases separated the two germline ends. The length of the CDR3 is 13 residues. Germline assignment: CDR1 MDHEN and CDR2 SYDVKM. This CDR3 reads CASSSTDNYGYTF. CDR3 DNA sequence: TGTGCCAGCAGTTCTACGGATAACTATGGCTACACCTTC.

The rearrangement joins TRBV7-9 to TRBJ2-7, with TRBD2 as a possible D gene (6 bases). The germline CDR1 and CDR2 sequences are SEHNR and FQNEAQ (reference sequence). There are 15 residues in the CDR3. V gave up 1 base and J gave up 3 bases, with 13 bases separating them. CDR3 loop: CASSLGGGEGYEQYF. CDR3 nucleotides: TGTGCCAGCAGCTTAGGAGGAGGGGAAGGCTACGAGCAGTACTTC.

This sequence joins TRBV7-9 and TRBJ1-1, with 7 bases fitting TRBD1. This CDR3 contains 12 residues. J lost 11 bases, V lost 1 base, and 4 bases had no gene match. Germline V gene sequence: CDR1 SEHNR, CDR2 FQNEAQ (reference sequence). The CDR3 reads CASSLEGAAAFF. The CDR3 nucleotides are TGTGCCAGCAGCTTAGAGGGGGCAGCGGCTTTCTTT.

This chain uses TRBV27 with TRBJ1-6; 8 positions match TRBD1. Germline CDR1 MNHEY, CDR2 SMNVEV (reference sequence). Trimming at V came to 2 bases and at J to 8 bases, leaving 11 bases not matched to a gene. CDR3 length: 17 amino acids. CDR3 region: CASSLRLRGRNDSPLHF. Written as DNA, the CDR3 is TGTGCCAGCAGTTTACGCCTCAGGGGGCGAAATGATTCACCCCTCCACTTT.

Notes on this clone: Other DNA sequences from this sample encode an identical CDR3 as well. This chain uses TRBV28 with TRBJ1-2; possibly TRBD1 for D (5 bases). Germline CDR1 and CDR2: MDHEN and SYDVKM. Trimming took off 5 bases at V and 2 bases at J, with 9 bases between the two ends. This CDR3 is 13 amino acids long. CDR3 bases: TGTGCCAGCAGTCTCCAGGGCAACTATGGCTACACCTTC. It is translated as CASSLQGNYGYTF.

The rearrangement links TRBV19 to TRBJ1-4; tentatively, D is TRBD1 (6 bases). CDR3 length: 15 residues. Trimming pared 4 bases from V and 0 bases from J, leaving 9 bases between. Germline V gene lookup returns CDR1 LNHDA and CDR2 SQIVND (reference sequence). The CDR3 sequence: CASSTRQATNEKLFF. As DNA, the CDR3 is TGTGCCAGTAGTACGAGACAGGCAACTAATGAAAAACTGTTTTTT. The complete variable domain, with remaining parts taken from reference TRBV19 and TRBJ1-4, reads DGGITQSPKYLFRKEGQNVTLSCEQNLNHDAMYWYRQDPGQGLRLIYYSQIVNDFQKGDIAEGYSVSREKKESFPLTVTSAQKNPTAFYLCASSTRQATNEKLFFGSGTQLSVL.

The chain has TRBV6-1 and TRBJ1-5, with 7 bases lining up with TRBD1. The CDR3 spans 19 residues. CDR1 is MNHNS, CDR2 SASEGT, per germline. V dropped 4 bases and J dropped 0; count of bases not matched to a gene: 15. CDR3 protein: CASSAPGGGSLYSNQPQHF. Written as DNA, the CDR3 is TGTGCCAGCAGTGCCCCAGGGGGGGGCTCTCTCTATAGCAATCAGCCCCAGCATTTT.